This T cell receptor (beta chain) is from a study of CD8 T cells in ankylosing spondylitis. Study conclusions and caveats: Disease-linked clones displayed a CD8+ phenotype and appeared relatively rarely in peripheral blood. Some of the motif variants had earlier been found in reactive arthritis patients' fluid and blood. Ankylosing spondylitis blood appeared to be characterized by a TCR beta motif of about 8 highly homologous variants. Researchers reportedly found disease-linked clones significantly enriched in matched ankylosing spondylitis synovial fluid.

Each TCR beta library was made by quantitative 5'-RACE that incorporated molecular barcodes. TCRdb passed the 5' RACE reads through MiXCR, listing each CDR3 protein once. The sample consists of around 390,000 distinct CDR3 sequences, around 24% of them appearing once. Germline V gives CDR1 SGDLS, CDR2 YYNGEE. This CDR3 is 14 amino acids long. Trimming shortened V by 6 bases and J by 0 bases, and 12 bases separated the two germline ends. For this clonotype: The antigen remains unidentified.

The TCR sequence derives from a male donor with ankylosing spondylitis. Sequencing input: blood, either unsorted or a sorted T cell fraction (not recorded which). The V and J genes are TRBV9 and TRBJ1-1; no reliable D call. Here the CDR3 reads CASTVGFMNTEAFF. The CDR3, as DNA: TGTGCCAGCACAGTGGGGTTTATGAACACTGAAGCTTTCTTT.